The T cell receptor beta chain under discussion was sequenced for a study of OX40 agonist ivuxolimab in advanced cancers. Study-level background: Ivuxolimab was an agonistic, fully human IgG2 monoclonal antibody directed against OX40 (CD134), a costimulatory receptor. Intravenous ivuxolimab was administered to patients every 2 weeks at six dose levels: 0.01, 0.1, 0.3, 1.5, 3 and 10 mg/kg. Of the roughly 53 patients in dose escalation, around 20 had hepatocellular carcinoma, around 15 had melanoma, 9 had renal cell carcinoma and 9 had head and neck cancer. In the dose-escalation cohort, 82.7% of patients were male, and the mean age was approximately 60 years, with a range of 23 to 79. Prior anti-PD-1, anti-PD-L1 or anti-CTLA-4 therapy was permitted, and checkpoint inhibitors had been received by less than 45% of dose-escalation patients. Partial responses occurred in three dose-escalation patients, of whom one had hepatocellular carcinoma and two had cutaneous melanoma. The point of sequencing TCRbeta in the periphery was to test whether ivuxolimab changed TCR sequence diversity and drove clonal T-cell expansion. The paper describes the monotherapy dose-escalation part (N of about 50 patients) of the phase I trial of ivuxolimab.

Genomic DNA was isolated from the sorted cells so that the TCRbeta CDR3 region could be sequenced. TCRbeta CDR3 regions were sequenced using the immunoSEQ Assay. TCRdb obtained this table from immuneACCESS and retained in-frame rearrangements with V and J assigned. These tables miss some clones; where compared with another copy, unresolved V genes account for less than half of the shortfall, and the remainder is unexplained. The sample records fewer than 30,000 clones, approximately 85% of which are singletons. About half of the sample is in the top ten clones. From the germline V gene (reference sequence), CDR1 is LNHDA and CDR2 is SQIVND. The CDR3 measures 16 amino acids from cysteine to phenylalanine. Just CDR3 DNA is preserved here, 48 bases in frame from base 1. Clipping removes 5 bases from V and 1 base from J, with 4 as the unmatched junction base count. The paper as a whole reports these results and caveats: The antigen specificity of the peripheral T cells that underwent clonal expansion was not determined. On average, CD8+ T cells showed more expanded clones than CD4+ T cells after ivuxolimab. At doses from 0.1 to 3.0 mg/kg, clonal expansion was seen in both CD4+ and CD8+ blood T cells between baseline and week 6. Low levels of normalized T-cell clonal expansion were also seen in some nonresponding patients. In the 0.1-3.0 mg/kg groups, partial responders were among the patients with the lowest normalized peripheral clonal expansion, particularly in CD8+ T cells.

The trial excluded patients who had a history of autoimmune disease or were on systemic immunosuppression. Peripheral blood for TCR sequencing was collected from all dose cohorts at baseline, on cycle 4 day 1, and on cycle 7 day 1. Samples came from an open-label, multicenter, first-in-human phase I dose-escalation trial of ivuxolimab. Adults with locally advanced or metastatic melanoma, renal cell, hepatocellular, or head and neck squamous cell carcinoma were enrolled in the trial. Before TCR sequencing, CD4+ T cells and CD8+ T cells from peripheral blood were sorted into separate populations. Worth noting for this clone: The specificity of this receptor is unknown. Per-base qualities were not stored, and no clone one base away is much larger.

The receptor chain draws on TRBV19 and TRBJ2-1; 11 bases in the junction line up with TRBD2. The sequence was obtained from an adult with an advanced solid tumor such as melanoma, head and neck, liver or kidney cancer. The material was CD4+ or CD8+ T cells sorted from blood, obtained in a trial of the OX40 agonist ivuxolimab. The nucleotides read TGTGCCAGTAGTCTACGGACTAGCGGGTCCTACAATGAGCAGTTCTTC. Its translation reads: CASSLRTSGSYNEQFF.